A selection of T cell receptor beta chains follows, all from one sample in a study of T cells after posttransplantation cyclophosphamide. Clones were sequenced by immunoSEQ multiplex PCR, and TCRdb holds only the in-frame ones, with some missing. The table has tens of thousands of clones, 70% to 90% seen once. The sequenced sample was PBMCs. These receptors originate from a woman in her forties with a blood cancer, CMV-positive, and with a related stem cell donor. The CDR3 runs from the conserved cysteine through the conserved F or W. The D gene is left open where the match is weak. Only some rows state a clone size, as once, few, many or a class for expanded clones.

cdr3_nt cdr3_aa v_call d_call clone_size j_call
TGTGCCAGCAGATGGGGGGGCTCCTACAATGAGCAGTTCTTC CASRWGGSYNEQFF TRBV11-2 TRBD2 - TRBJ2-1
TGTGCCAGCAGTGAAGGGGGCCTATTATTCTACGAGCAGTACTTC CASSEGGLLFYEQYF TRBV6-1 - few TRBJ2-7
TGTGCCAGCTCACCCGGGGGGGCAGGCTCCTACGAGCAGTACTTC CASSPGGAGSYEQYF TRBV18 TRBD2 - TRBJ2-7
TGTGCCAGCAGTTACTCGACTCAAGGCCTTTACTACGAGCAGTACTTC CASSYSTQGLYYEQYF TRBV6-5 - - TRBJ2-7
TGCGCCAGCAAAGGGTCTAGCGGGGGGCCGGATACGCAGTATTTT CASKGSSGGPDTQYF TRBV5-1 TRBD2 - TRBJ2-3
TGTGCCAGCAGCTTAGACAGGGGGCGAGACACTGAAGCTTTCTTT CASSLDRGRDTEAFF TRBV7-9 TRBD1 - TRBJ1-1
TGTGCCAGCAGTGGCGACAGGGCCACCTCCTACAATGAGCAGTTCTTC CASSGDRATSYNEQFF TRBV25-1 TRBD1 - TRBJ2-1
TGTGCCAGCAGTTACTCTCGGGGGAACACAGATACGCAGTATTTT CASSYSRGNTDTQYF TRBV6-5 - few TRBJ2-3
TGCGCCAGCAGTGTAGGGGCGAACACTGAAGCTTTCTTT CASSVGANTEAFF TRBV10-1 - - TRBJ1-1
TGTGCCAGTAGTCGTGTGGGACAGGGGAAAGATACGCAGTATTTT CASSRVGQGKDTQYF TRBV19 TRBD1 - TRBJ2-3